Below, 15 T cell receptor beta chains from the same sample are listed, as sequenced in a study of PD-L1 blockade in urothelial cancer. Time point specified: peripheral blood 6 weeks after treatment start. Some clones are missing from TCRdb's copy, which holds only in-frame ones; the method was immunoSEQ multiplex PCR. The table lists around 110,000 clones, under 95% of them singletons. Source: PBMCs, taken around atezolizumab (anti-PD-L1) treatment. These TCRs come from a man aged 60-69 years with urothelial cancer.

The V gene is TRBV4-2, the J gene TRBJ1-3; TRBD1 might be the D (5 bases). Trimming pared 3 bases from V and 2 bases from J, leaving 8 bases between. Germline lookup yields CDR1 LGHNA and CDR2 YNFKEQ. CDR3 size: 14 residues. CDR3 nucleotide sequence: TGTGCCAGCAGCCAGGCGGGGCCTGGAAACACCATATATTTT. Translated, it gives CASSQAGPGNTIYF.

The chain uses TRBV30 and TRBJ2-3; D possibly corresponds to TRBD2 (6 bases). Trimming left V 0 bases short and J 6 bases short, with 16 bases between. The CDR3 has 15 amino acids. Germline lookup yields CDR1 GTSNPN and CDR2 SVGIG (reference sequence). The CDR3 loop is CAWSVLGGSMDTQYF. The CDR3 region has the DNA TGTGCCTGGAGTGTCCTCGGGGGATCAATGGATACGCAGTATTTT.

This chain links TRBV19 with TRBJ2-7; 9 positions agree with TRBD1. CDR3 length equals 15 residues. Trimming took 5 bases from V and 0 from J; bases not matched to a gene: 5. Germline loops: CDR1 LNHDA, CDR2 SQIVND (reference sequence). Here the CDR3 DNA reads TGTGCCAGTAGTGCCACGACAGGGGGCTCCTACGAGCAGTACTTC. This translates into CASSATTGGSYEQYF.

V is TRBV4-3 and J is TRBJ1-2; 8 bases are shared with TRBD1. Germline assignment: CDR1 LGHNA and CDR2 YSLEER. This CDR3 spans 14 amino acids. With 3 bases clipped from V and 5 bases from J, the junction kept 5 bases outside the gene matches. Written as DNA, the CDR3 is TGCGCCAGCAGCCAGGAAAGACAGGGGTATGGCTACACCTTC. Translating gives CASSQERQGYGYTF.

Only one count was recorded for this clone. This chain connects TRBV30 to TRBJ1-5; D unresolved. Germline-derived CDR1 and CDR2 are GTSNPN and SVGIG (reference sequence). CDR3 length: 15 amino acids. V was pared by 5 bases and J by 0 bases, with 14 bases between. This chain's CDR3 is CAWSRRGDSNQPQHF. CDR3 DNA: TGTGCCTGGTCCCGCCGGGGAGATAGCAATCAGCCCCAGCATTTT. Complete variable domain (other parts from reference TRBV30 and TRBJ1-5): SQTIHQWPATLVQPVGSPLSLECTVEGTSNPNLYWYRQAAGRGLQLLFYSVGIGQISSEVPQNLSASRPQDRQFILSSKKLLLSDSGFYLCAWSRRGDSNQPQHFGDGTRLSIL.

The V gene is TRBV27, the J gene TRBJ2-5, with 7 nucleotides matching TRBD2. The CDR3 contains 13 residues. In germline, CDR1 is MNHEY, CDR2 SMNVEV (reference sequence). Unmatched junction bases numbered 7, after V lost 5 bases and J lost 7 bases. The DNA of the CDR3 is TGTGCCAGCAGTCATGAGCCGGGGGGGACCCAGTACTTC. It specifies CASSHEPGGTQYF.

The chain uses TRBV2 and TRBJ2-2; D ambiguous. This CDR3 region has 13 residues. The ends were cut back, 4 bases at V and 9 bases at J, with 12 bases in the middle. Germline CDR1 is SNHLY and CDR2 is FYNNEI. The CDR3 region has the DNA TGTGCCAGCAGTGCTAATTACGTCCGGGAGCTGTTTTTT. This codes for CASSANYVRELFF.

The chain combines TRBV7-3 with TRBJ2-1, with 7 bases matching TRBD2. Per the germline V gene, CDR1 is SGHTA and CDR2 is FQGTGA. V lost 5 bases and J lost 0; bases outside the gene matches: 4. The CDR3 spans 15 residues. CDR3 loop: CASSVSGASYNEQFF. The CDR3 bases are TGTGCCAGCAGCGTCAGCGGGGCCTCCTACAATGAGCAGTTCTTC.

The chain uses TRBV4-3 and TRBJ1-4; TRBD1 agrees at 10 bases. The V and J ends lost 4 bases and 8 bases, in that order; junction bases with no gene match: 7. This CDR3 comprises 15 residues. CDR1 and CDR2 from the germline V gene are LGHNA and YSLEER. CDR3 bases: TGCGCCAGCAGCCTGGCAGGGACAGGGGTGGAAAAACTGTTTTTT. The encoded protein is CASSLAGTGVEKLFF.

This clone turned up a few times. The chain recombines TRBV28 with TRBJ2-7; 8 bases align to TRBD1. CDR3 size: 13 residues. The J segment lost 2 bases and the V segment lost 7 bases, leaving 4 bases of the junction unmatched. The V gene's germline CDR1 is MDHEN and CDR2 SYDVKM. The CDR3 DNA is TGTGCCAGCATCCGGACAGGGCCCTACGAGCAGTACTTC. It translates to CASIRTGPYEQYF.

The chain uses TRBV5-8 and TRBJ2-7; weak D call: TRBD2 (6 bases). The germline gives CDR1 SGHTS, CDR2 YDEGEE. V lost 5 bases and J lost 2, with 14 bases in between. The CDR3 loop spans 14 amino acids. In DNA form, the CDR3 reads TGTGCCAGCAGACAGAGGGACTCTACCTACGAGCAGTACTTC. Its protein is CASRQRDSTYEQYF.

This clone was seen just once. V gene TRBV7-2 combines with J gene TRBJ2-3; TRBD2 matches at 11 bases. The CDR3 is 16 amino acids. Germline trimming cut 4 bases from V and 0 bases from J; bases unmatched to any gene: 3. Per the germline V gene, CDR1 is SGHTA and CDR2 is FQGNSA. The CDR3 protein is CASSYRLAGSTDTQYF. The CDR3 region has the DNA TGTGCCAGCAGCTACCGACTAGCGGGGAGCACAGATACGCAGTATTTT.

The chain links TRBV15 to TRBJ2-2; 8 positions agree with TRBD1. V dropped 0 bases and J dropped 4; count of bases not matched to a gene: 4. The CDR3 covers 16 residues. Germline assignment: CDR1 LNHNV and CDR2 YYDKDF (reference sequence). The CDR3 DNA follows: TGTGCCACCAGCAGAGAGACAGACAGGGGCACCGGGGAGCTGTTTTTT. Its translation: CATSRETDRGTGELFF.

The chain recombines TRBV6-1 with TRBJ2-5, with TRBD2 as a possible D gene (7 bases). CDR1 and CDR2 from the germline V gene are MNHNS and SASEGT. V dropped 5 bases and J dropped 4 bases, with 14 bases sitting between them. The CDR3 loop spans 14 amino acids. CDR3 region: CASSPPGGRETQYF. In DNA form, the CDR3 reads TGTGCCAGCAGTCCTCCGGGGGGCCGAGAGACCCAGTACTTC.

V and J are TRBV5-4 and TRBJ2-5; perhaps TRBD1 as D (6 bases). CDR1 is SGHNT, CDR2 YYREEE, per germline (reference sequence). The V end lost 7 bases, the J end lost 1 base, and 11 bases lay between the germline ends. The CDR3 sequence is 13 residues long. The CDR3 is CASSTGSQETQYF. DNA for the CDR3: TGTGCCAGCTCCACAGGGTCCCAAGAGACCCAGTACTTC.